These 27 T cell receptor beta chains came from one sample sequenced in a study of blood T cell repertoires in COVID-19. Generated by immunoSEQ multiplex PCR, the TCRdb table keeps only in-frame clones and is missing some. The data contain about 18,000 clones, roughly 88% of them singletons. The source material was PBMCs or T cells enriched from blood (not recorded which). The receptors stem from a woman aged 25 to 45 who had recovered from COVID-19.

This chain uses TRBV24-1 with TRBJ2-5; the match to TRBD1 covers 10 bases. Unmatched junction bases numbered 9, after V lost 4 bases and J lost 5 bases. The CDR3 loop spans 16 amino acids. The germline V gene has CDR1 KGHDR and CDR2 SFDVKD. The CDR3 DNA sequence: TGTGCCACCAGTGACGCAGGACAGGGGGGCGTCGAGACCCAGTACTTC. As protein: CATSDAGQGGVETQYF.

This clone was seen only a few times. This sequence joins TRBV29-1 and TRBJ1-3; 7 bases are shared with TRBD1. The CDR3 runs to 13 residues. Per germline, CDR1 SQVTM and CDR2 ANQGSEA. The junction had 5 bases not matched to a gene; V was cut back by 6 bases and J by 3 bases. CDR3 protein: CSVEQGIGNTIYF. CDR3 DNA: TGCAGCGTAGAACAGGGGATTGGAAACACCATATATTTT.

The rearrangement links TRBV11-2 to TRBJ2-3; 8 bases match TRBD2. V lost 0 bases and J lost 5; bases outside the gene matches: 4. Germline CDR1 SGHAT, CDR2 FQNNGV. CDR3 length: 15 residues. CDR3 DNA: TGTGCCAGCAGCTTAGATCAGCTAGCGGGAGATACGCAGTATTTT. It encodes CASSLDQLAGDTQYF.

The chain has TRBV5-1 and TRBJ2-1; TRBD1 agrees at 8 bases. CDR3 length: 16 amino acids. Looked up from germline, CDR1 is SGHRS and CDR2 is YFSETQ. Unmatched junction bases numbered 9, after V lost 4 bases and J lost 3 bases. The CDR3 DNA follows: TGCGCCAGCAGCGGATCCGGGACAGGAAACTACAATGAGCAGTTCTTC. Translated, it gives CASSGSGTGNYNEQFF.

The chain links TRBV29-1 to TRBJ1-2; 9 positions match TRBD1. Trimming took 7 bases from V and 6 from J; bases not matched to a gene: 6. Germline lookup yields CDR1 SQVTM and CDR2 ANQGSEA. The CDR3 loop spans 12 amino acids. The CDR3 spells CSGDRASNGYTF. The CDR3 DNA is TGCAGCGGGGACAGGGCGAGTAATGGCTACACCTTC. The entire variable domain, with the rest obtained from reference TRBV29-1 and TRBJ1-2, is as follows: SAVISQKPSRDICQRGTSLTIQCQVDSQVTMMFWYRQQPGQSLTLIATANQGSEATYESGFVIDKFPISRPNLTFSTLTVSNMSPEDSSIYLCSGDRASNGYTFGSGTRLTVV.

The chain uses TRBV10-3 and TRBJ2-1; TRBD2 matches 7 bases. This CDR3 spans 18 amino acids. Germline V gene sequence: CDR1 ENHRY, CDR2 SYGVKD. V was pared by 0 bases and J by 4 bases, with 12 bases of the junction left unmatched. The CDR3 bases are TGTGCCATCAGTGAGTCCGGGAGCTTAGCGGGCAATTACAATGAGCAGTTCTTC. Its translation is CAISESGSLAGNYNEQFF.

The rearrangement uses TRBV6-5 and TRBJ2-5, with 8 bases identical to TRBD2. Germline assignment: CDR1 MNHEY and CDR2 SVGAGI. V lost 4 bases and J lost 1; bases outside the gene matches: 8. The CDR3 length is 16 residues. The CDR3 DNA reads TGTGCCAGCAGTTCCAAAGCGGGGGCATCCCAAGAGACCCAGTACTTC. Residues: CASSSKAGASQETQYF.

CDR3 in DNA: TGCGCCAGCAGTTCCGGGACAGCCTATGGGACTAATGAAAAACTGTTTTTT. It specifies CASSSGTAYGTNEKLFF. The chain joins TRBV10-2 to TRBJ1-4, with TRBD1 identical over 7 bases. Per the germline V gene, CDR1 is WSHSY and CDR2 is SAAADI. V dropped 5 bases and J dropped 2; count of bases not matched to a gene: 11. The CDR3 has 17 residues.

V gene TRBV11-2 combines with J gene TRBJ2-7; TRBD1 matches 8 bases. V lost 0 bases to trimming and J lost 7 bases; unmatched junction nucleotides: 17. CDR1 is SGHAT and CDR2 is FQNNGV in the germline V gene. The CDR3 spans 18 residues. The CDR3 nucleotides are TGTGCCAGCAGCTTAGAAGGCTCCATGGGACAGGCTGGGAGAGAGCAGTACTTC. Translating it yields CASSLEGSMGQAGREQYF.

The chain carries TRBV28 and TRBJ2-7; possible D gene TRBD1, 6 bases. Germline CDR1 MDHEN, CDR2 SYDVKM. The CDR3 runs to 15 residues. V lost 2 bases and J lost 4, with 15 bases in between. The CDR3 here is CASSLATGLMYEQYF. CDR3 bases: TGTGCCAGCAGTTTAGCCACAGGGCTGATGTACGAGCAGTACTTC.

This clone has just one count. This chain connects TRBV7-9 to TRBJ2-7, with D possibly matching TRBD1 (6 bases). The germline V and J ends were trimmed by 2 bases and 0 bases, with 17 bases remaining between them. Germline lookup yields CDR1 SEHNR and CDR2 FQNEAQ (reference sequence). The CDR3 is made up of 17 amino acids. CDR3 sequence (DNA): TGTGCCAGCAGCTTACCCTCGGGCCGGGACAACTCCTACGAGCAGTACTTC. Amino acids: CASSLPSGRDNSYEQYF.

The genes are TRBV5-1 and TRBJ2-5; D gene unclear. This CDR3 comprises 14 residues. V shed 2 bases and J shed 7 bases, with 15 bases lying between them. Germline loops: CDR1 SGHRS, CDR2 YFSETQ. CDR3 nucleotide sequence: TGCGCCAGCAGCTTAAGCTCCCCTAGAGGGACCCAGTACTTC. It yields the protein CASSLSSPRGTQYF.

The chain carries TRBV7-2 and TRBJ1-2, with D possibly being TRBD1 (5 bases). The CDR3 length is 15 residues. V lost 5 bases and J 4 bases, leaving 17 bases between the germline ends. The germline V gene has CDR1 SGHTA and CDR2 FQGNSA. The CDR3 nucleotides are TGTGCCAGCAGCCAAACAGGAACCCTCGGCTATGGCTACACCTTC. This codes for CASSQTGTLGYGYTF.

CDR3 sequence: CASSYGENYGYTF. CDR3 nucleotides: TGTGCCAGCAGTTACGGGGAGAACTATGGCTACACCTTC. This chain joins TRBV27 and TRBJ1-2; D remains unclear. Trimming removed 4 bases at V and 2 bases at J, with 8 bases between. The germline gives CDR1 MNHEY, CDR2 SMNVEV (reference sequence). The length of the CDR3 is 13 residues.

In its sample, this clone was seen once. The V gene is TRBV18, the J gene TRBJ1-2; no definite D call. From germline, CDR1 is KGHSH and CDR2 LQKENI. V was pared by 6 bases and J by 2 bases, with 10 bases between. The CDR3 is 13 amino acids. The CDR3, as DNA: TGTGCCAGCTCTTACGACACCAACTATGGCTACACCTTC. This gives the protein CASSYDTNYGYTF.

The V call is TRBV18, the J call TRBJ2-3, with D possibly matching TRBD2 (6 bases). The length of the CDR3 is 13 residues. The germline gives CDR1 KGHSH, CDR2 LQKENI. V was clipped by 5 bases and J by 3 bases, with 9 bases between them. The CDR3 reads CASSGTSTDTQYF. CDR3 in DNA: TGTGCCAGCTCAGGGACTTCAACAGATACGCAGTATTTT.

In its sample, this clone was seen a few times. The V and J genes are TRBV5-6 and TRBJ2-5; 8 bases are shared with TRBD1. Germline-derived CDR1 and CDR2 are SGHDT and YYEEEE. The junction had 9 bases not matched to a gene; V was cut back by 3 bases and J by 2 bases. The CDR3 totals 16 residues. The CDR3 is CASSYTGGGPQETQYF. The DNA of the CDR3 is TGTGCCAGCAGCTATACAGGGGGTGGACCTCAAGAGACCCAGTACTTC.

V and J are TRBV6-5 and TRBJ2-2; 7 positions match TRBD1. V lost 7 bases to trimming and J lost 3 bases; unmatched junction nucleotides: 5. Germline V gives CDR1 MNHEY, CDR2 SVGAGI. The CDR3 loop spans 14 amino acids. CDR3 sequence (DNA): TGTGCCAGCAATCTGGGACAGCACACCGGGGAGCTGTTTTTT. Translated, it gives CASNLGQHTGELFF.

The chain employs TRBV4-1 and TRBJ2-1; TRBD2 matches at 12 bases. V dropped 3 bases and J dropped 0; count of bases not matched to a gene: 6. This CDR3 has 18 residues. Germline lookup yields CDR1 MGHRA and CDR2 YSYEKL. CDR3 sequence reads: CASSQTSGGLSSYNEQFF. The DNA of the CDR3 is TGCGCCAGCAGCCAGACTAGCGGGGGCCTCAGCTCCTACAATGAGCAGTTCTTC.

The rearrangement joins TRBV11-2 to TRBJ2-7; D may be TRBD1 (5 bases). V gave up 5 bases and J gave up 0 bases, with 11 bases separating them. Germline lookup yields CDR1 SGHAT and CDR2 FQNNGV. The CDR3 runs 14 residues. The CDR3 loop is CASSSDRSSYEQYF. In DNA form, the CDR3 reads TGTGCCAGCAGCAGCGACAGAAGCTCCTACGAGCAGTACTTC. Full variable domain (remainder filled in from reference TRBV11-2 and TRBJ2-7): EAGVAQSPRYKIIEKRQSVAFWCNPISGHATLYWYQQILGQGPKLLIQFQNNGVVDDSQLPKDRFSAERLKGVDSTLKIQPAKLEDSAVYLCASSSDRSSYEQYFGPGTRLTVT.

This chain connects TRBV13 to TRBJ1-1; no clear D gene. V lost 1 base and J 6 bases, leaving 9 bases between the germline ends. The CDR3 length is 13 residues. Germline values: CDR1 PRHDT, CDR2 FYEKMQ (reference sequence). Here the CDR3 reads CASSLAGEAEAFF. The CDR3 nucleotides read TGTGCCAGCAGCTTAGCCGGGGAAGCTGAAGCTTTCTTT.

The chain recombines TRBV6-2 or TRBV6-3 with TRBJ2-4; a possible D gene is TRBD1 (5 bases). Germline V gene sequence: CDR1 MNHEY, CDR2 SVGEGT. Between the trimmed V and J ends, which lost 4 bases and 0 bases, there was a span of 10 bases. The CDR3 sequence is 15 residues long. CDR3 nucleotide sequence: TGTGCCAGCAGTTTCAGGGCACTAGCCAAAAACATTCAGTACTTC. Translated, it gives CASSFRALAKNIQYF.

This rearrangement joins TRBV11-2 to TRBJ2-5, with TRBD1 matching 7 bases. V lost 0 bases and J lost 4; bases outside the gene matches: 8. The CDR3 length is 16 residues. The V gene's germline CDR1 is SGHAT and CDR2 FQNNGV. CDR3 in amino acids: CASSLDQTGERETQYF. CDR3 in DNA: TGTGCCAGCAGCTTAGATCAAACAGGGGAAAGAGAGACCCAGTACTTC.

This clone was observed a single time. The genes are TRBV19 and TRBJ1-4; 7 nucleotides align to TRBD1. The CDR3 loop spans 14 amino acids. CDR1 LNHDA and CDR2 SQIVND come from the germline V gene (reference sequence). Trimming cost V 7 bases and J 4 bases; bases outside gene matches: 6. The CDR3, as DNA: TGTGCCAGTAACCAGGGGGTGAATAATGAAAAACTGTTTTTT. Protein: CASNQGVNNEKLFF.

V usage is TRBV7-2 and J usage is TRBJ2-2; 7 positions match TRBD1. Trimming removed 5 bases from V and 2 bases from J; junction bases left unmatched: 8. Germline values: CDR1 SGHTA, CDR2 FQGNSA. The CDR3 totals 16 residues. The CDR3 DNA reads TGTGCCAGCAGCCCGCCCGGGACAGTCAACACCGGGGAGCTGTTTTTT. Amino acid sequence: CASSPPGTVNTGELFF. Supplemented by reference TRBV7-2 and TRBJ2-2, the full variable domain reads GAGVSQSPSNKVTEKGKDVELRCDPISGHTALYWYRQSLGQGLEFLIYFQGNSAPDKSGLPSDRFSAERTGGSVSTLTIQRTQQEDSAVYLCASSPPGTVNTGELFFGEGSRLTVL.

The chain employs TRBV30 and TRBJ2-7; 7 nucleotides align to TRBD1. Per the germline V gene, CDR1 is GTSNPN and CDR2 is SVGIG (reference sequence). The CDR3 length is 15 residues. V was clipped by 4 bases and J by 1 base; unmatched bases: 10. CDR3 nucleotide sequence: TGTGCCTGGACCCGTCGGGGACAGTTTTCCTACGAGCAGTACTTC. It specifies CAWTRRGQFSYEQYF.

The chain carries TRBV5-1 and TRBJ2-7; 8 bases are shared with TRBD2. J gave up 3 bases and V 4 bases, and 15 bases lay outside the gene matches. Germline lookup yields CDR1 SGHRS and CDR2 YFSETQ. The CDR3 runs to 17 residues. CDR3 region: CASSPRGGGIKNYEQYF. CDR3 sequence (DNA): TGCGCCAGCAGCCCCCGGGGCGGGGGGATTAAAAACTACGAGCAGTACTTC.